Sequencing of this T cell receptor beta chain was carried out in a study of T cell responses to AZD1222 COVID-19 vaccine. Study-wide results and limits: At baseline, seropositivity was found in only a handful of AZD1222 recipients. There were mostly white British donors and more females than males, and clonal diversity was possibly underestimated. Nearly half of unique spike-specific TCRs reportedly avoided B.1.351 and B.1.1.7 mutated regions.

V was trimmed by 3 bases and J by 3 bases, leaving 11 bases between them. CDR1 and CDR2 from the germline V gene are DFQATT and SNEGSKA (reference sequence). The CDR3 extends over 14 amino acids. The method was immunoSEQ multiplex PCR; TCRdb's version includes in-frame clones alone and lacks a portion of them. The sample lists 80,000 to 95,000 clones, approximately 90% seen once, with roughly 5% in the top ten. On this clone itself: Its target is not known.

Sample: peripheral blood, taken on day 0 of MenACWY control vaccination. This rearrangement joins TRBV20-1 to TRBJ1-4; D not resolved. This TCR came from an adult in good health. The CDR3 DNA sequence: TGCAGTGCTAGTGGCGGGAGGGCTAATGAAAAACTGTTTTTT. Encoded protein: CSASGGRANEKLFF.